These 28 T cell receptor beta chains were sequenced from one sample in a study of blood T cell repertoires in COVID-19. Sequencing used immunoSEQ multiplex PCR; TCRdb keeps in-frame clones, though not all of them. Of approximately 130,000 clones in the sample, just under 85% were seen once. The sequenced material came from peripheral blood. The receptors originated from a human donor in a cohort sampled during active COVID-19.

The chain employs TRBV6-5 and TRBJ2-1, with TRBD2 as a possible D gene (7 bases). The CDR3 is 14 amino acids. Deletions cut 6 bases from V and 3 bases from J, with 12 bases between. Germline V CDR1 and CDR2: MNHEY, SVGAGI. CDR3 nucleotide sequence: TGTGCCAGCAGGGCGGGGGCTTTCTACAATGAGCAGTTCTTC. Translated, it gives CASRAGAFYNEQFF.

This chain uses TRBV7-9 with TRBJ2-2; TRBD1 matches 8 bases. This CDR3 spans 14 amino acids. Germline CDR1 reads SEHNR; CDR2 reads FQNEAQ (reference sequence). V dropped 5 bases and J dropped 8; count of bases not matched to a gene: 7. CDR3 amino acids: CASSPRGRGGELFF. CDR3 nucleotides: TGTGCCAGCAGCCCCAGGGGGCGAGGGGGGGAGCTGTTTTTT.

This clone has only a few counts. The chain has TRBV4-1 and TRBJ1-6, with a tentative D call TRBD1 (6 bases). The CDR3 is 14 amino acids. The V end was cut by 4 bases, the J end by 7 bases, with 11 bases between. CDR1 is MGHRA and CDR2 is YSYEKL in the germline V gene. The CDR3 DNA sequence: TGCGCCAGCAGCCCCACAGGGCCCAATTCACCCCTCCACTTT. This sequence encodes CASSPTGPNSPLHF.

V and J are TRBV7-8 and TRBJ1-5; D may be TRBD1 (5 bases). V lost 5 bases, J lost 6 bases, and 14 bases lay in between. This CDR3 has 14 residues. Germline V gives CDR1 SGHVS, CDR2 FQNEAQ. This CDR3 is CASSRGISGQPQHF. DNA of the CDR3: TGTGCCAGCAGCCGGGGGATCAGCGGTCAGCCCCAGCATTTT.

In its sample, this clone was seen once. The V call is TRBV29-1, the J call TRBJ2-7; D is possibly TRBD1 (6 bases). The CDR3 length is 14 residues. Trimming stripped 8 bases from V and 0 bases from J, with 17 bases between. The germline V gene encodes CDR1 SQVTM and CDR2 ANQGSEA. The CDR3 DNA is TGCAGCTACAAAGGGGACACCGTCTCCTACGAGCAGTACTTC. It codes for CSYKGDTVSYEQYF.

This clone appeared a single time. The CDR3 here is CASSLADRGGRGYTF. The CDR3 DNA reads TGTGCCAGCAGTTTAGCAGACAGGGGAGGTAGGGGCTACACCTTC. V and J are TRBV6-5 and TRBJ1-2; 8 nucleotides match TRBD1. The V gene end was trimmed by 4 bases and the J gene end by 8 bases; junction bases not matched to a gene: 12. Germline CDR1 MNHEY, CDR2 SVGAGI. The CDR3 is 15 amino acids.

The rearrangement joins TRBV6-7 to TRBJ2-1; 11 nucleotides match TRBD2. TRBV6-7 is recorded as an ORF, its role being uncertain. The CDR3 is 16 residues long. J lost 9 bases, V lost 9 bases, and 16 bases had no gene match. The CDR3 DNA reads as TGTGCCAGGAGCTCTGGACTAGCGGGTCCCCGGAGTGAGCAGTTCTTC. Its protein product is CARSSGLAGPRSEQFF.

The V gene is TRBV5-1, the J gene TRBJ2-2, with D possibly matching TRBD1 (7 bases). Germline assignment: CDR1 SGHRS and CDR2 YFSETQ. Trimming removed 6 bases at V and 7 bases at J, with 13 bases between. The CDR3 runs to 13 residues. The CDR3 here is CASKEGAGGELFF. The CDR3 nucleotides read TGCGCCAGCAAGGAGGGGGCCGGCGGGGAGCTGTTTTTT.

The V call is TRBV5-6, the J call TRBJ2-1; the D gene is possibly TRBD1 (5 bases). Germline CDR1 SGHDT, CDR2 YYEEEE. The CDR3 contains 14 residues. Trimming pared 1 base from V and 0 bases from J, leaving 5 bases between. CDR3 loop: CASSLTGSYNEQFF. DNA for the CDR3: TGTGCCAGCAGCTTGACAGGCTCCTACAATGAGCAGTTCTTC.

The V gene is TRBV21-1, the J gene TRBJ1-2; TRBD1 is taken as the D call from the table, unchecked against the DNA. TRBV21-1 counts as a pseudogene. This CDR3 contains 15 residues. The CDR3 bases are TGTGCCAGCAGCAAAGGAGGGGGCGCGAACTATGGCTACACCTTC. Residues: CASSKGGGANYGYTF.

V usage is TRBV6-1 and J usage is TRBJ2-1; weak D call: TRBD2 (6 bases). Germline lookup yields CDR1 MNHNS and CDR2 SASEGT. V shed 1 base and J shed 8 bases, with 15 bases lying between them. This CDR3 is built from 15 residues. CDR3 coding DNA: TGTGCCAGCAGTGAAGTGAGTTACGGGGGTGATGAGCAGTTCTTC. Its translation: CASSEVSYGGDEQFF.

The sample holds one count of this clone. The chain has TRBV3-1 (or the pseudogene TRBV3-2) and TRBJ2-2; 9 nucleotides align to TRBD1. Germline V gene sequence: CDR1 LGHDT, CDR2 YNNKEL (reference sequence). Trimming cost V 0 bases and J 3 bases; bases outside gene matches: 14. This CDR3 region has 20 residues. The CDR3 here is CASSQDLTGQGLGDTGELFF. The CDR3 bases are TGTGCCAGCAGCCAAGATTTGACGGGACAGGGTTTAGGCGACACCGGGGAGCTGTTTTTT.

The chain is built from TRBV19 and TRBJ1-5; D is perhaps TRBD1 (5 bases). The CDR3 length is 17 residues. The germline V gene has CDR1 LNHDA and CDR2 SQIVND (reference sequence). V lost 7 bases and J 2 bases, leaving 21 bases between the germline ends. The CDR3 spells CASTTGTGVGGNQPQHF. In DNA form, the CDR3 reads TGTGCCAGTACAACCGGCACAGGCGTGGGTGGCAATCAGCCCCAGCATTTT.

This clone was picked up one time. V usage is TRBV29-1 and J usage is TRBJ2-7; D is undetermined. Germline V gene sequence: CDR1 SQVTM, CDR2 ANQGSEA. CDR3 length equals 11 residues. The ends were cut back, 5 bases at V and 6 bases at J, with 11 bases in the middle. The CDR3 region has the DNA TGCAGCGTTAACGCACGGAGCGAGCAGTACTTC. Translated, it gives CSVNARSEQYF.

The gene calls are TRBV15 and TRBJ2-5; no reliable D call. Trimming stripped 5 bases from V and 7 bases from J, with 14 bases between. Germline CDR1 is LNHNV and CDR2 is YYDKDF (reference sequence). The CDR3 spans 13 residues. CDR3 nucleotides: TGTGCCACCAGCCGCTTGGCGGCCAGGACCCAGTACTTC. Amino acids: CATSRLAARTQYF.

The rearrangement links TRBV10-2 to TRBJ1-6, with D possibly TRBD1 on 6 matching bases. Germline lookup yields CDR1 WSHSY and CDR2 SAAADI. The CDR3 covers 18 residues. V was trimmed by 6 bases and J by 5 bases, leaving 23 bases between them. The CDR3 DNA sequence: TGCGCCAGCAGCGACGCCTTGGGGGCAGGGTATAATAATTCACCCCTCCACTTT. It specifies CASSDALGAGYNNSPLHF.

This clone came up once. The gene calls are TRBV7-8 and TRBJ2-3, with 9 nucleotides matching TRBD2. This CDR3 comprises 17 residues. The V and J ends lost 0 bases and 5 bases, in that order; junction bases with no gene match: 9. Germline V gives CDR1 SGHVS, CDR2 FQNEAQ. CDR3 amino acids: CASSLAPGGGVGDTQYF. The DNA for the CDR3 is TGTGCCAGCAGCTTAGCACCAGGCGGGGGGGTGGGAGATACGCAGTATTTT.

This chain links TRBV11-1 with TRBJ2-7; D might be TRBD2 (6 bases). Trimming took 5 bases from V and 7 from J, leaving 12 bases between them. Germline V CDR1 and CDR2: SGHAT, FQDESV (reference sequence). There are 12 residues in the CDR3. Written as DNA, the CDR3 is TGTGCCAGCAGCCACGGTGGGGGGGAGCAGTACTTC. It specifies CASSHGGGEQYF.

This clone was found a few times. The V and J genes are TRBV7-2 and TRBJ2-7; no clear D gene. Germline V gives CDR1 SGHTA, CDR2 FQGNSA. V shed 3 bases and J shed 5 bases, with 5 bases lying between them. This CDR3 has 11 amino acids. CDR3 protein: CASSFAHEQYF. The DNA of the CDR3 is TGTGCCAGCAGCTTCGCGCACGAGCAGTACTTC.

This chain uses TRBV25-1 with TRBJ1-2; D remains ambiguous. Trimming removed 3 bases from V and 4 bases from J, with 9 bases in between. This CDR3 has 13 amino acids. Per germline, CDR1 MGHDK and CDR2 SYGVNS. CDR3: CASSEGFSYGYTF. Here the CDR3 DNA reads TGTGCCAGCAGTGAGGGCTTCAGCTATGGCTACACCTTC.

The CDR3 protein is CASSNFGQGRSYGYTF. CDR3 bases: TGTGCCAGCAGCAATTTTGGACAGGGGAGATCCTATGGCTACACCTTC. V and J are TRBV7-8 and TRBJ1-2; TRBD1 matches 9 bases. This CDR3 comprises 16 residues. The V gene end was trimmed by 5 bases and the J gene end by 4 bases; junction bases not matched to a gene: 11. CDR1 is SGHVS, CDR2 FQNEAQ, per germline.

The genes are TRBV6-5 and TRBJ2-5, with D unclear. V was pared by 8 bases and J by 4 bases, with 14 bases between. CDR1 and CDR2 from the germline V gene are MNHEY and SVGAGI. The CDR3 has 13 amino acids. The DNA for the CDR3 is TGTGCCAGCCTGCGTCAGGAAGCAGAGACCCAGTACTTC. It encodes CASLRQEAETQYF.

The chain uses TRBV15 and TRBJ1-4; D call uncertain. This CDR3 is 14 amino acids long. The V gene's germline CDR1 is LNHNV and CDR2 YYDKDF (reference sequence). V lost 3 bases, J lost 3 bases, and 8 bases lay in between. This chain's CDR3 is CATSRRVANEKLFF. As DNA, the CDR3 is TGTGCCACCAGCAGGAGGGTGGCTAATGAAAAACTGTTTTTT. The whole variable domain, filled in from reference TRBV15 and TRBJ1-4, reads DAMVIQNPRYQVTQFGKPVTLSCSQTLNHNVMYWYQQKSSQAPKLLFHYYDKDFNNEADTPDNFQSRRPNTSFCFLDIRSPGLGDTAMYLCATSRRVANEKLFFGSGTQLSVL.

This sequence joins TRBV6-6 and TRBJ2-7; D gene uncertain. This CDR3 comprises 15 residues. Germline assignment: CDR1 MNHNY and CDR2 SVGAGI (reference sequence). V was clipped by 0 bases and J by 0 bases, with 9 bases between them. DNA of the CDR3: TGTGCCAGCAGTTACTCGAATAGCCGCTCCTACGAGCAGTACTTC. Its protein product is CASSYSNSRSYEQYF.

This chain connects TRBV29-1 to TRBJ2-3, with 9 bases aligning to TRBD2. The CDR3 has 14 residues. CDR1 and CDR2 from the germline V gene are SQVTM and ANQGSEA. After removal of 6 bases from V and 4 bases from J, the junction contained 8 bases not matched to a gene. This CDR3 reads CSVAGTSSSDTQYF. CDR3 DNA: TGCAGCGTAGCCGGGACTAGCTCTTCAGATACGCAGTATTTT.

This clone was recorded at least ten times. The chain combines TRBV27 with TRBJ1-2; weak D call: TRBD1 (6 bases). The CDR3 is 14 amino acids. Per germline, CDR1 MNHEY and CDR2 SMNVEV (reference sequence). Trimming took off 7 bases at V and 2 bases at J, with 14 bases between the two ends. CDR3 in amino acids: CASKGQGWNYGYTF. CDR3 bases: TGTGCCAGCAAGGGGCAGGGGTGGAACTATGGCTACACCTTC.

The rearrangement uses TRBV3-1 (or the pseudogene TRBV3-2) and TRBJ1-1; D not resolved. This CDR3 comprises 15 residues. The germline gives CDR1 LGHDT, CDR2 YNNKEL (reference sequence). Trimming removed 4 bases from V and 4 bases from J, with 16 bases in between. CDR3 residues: CASSPIRGKGTEAFF. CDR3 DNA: TGTGCCAGCAGCCCGATTAGAGGGAAGGGCACTGAAGCTTTCTTT.

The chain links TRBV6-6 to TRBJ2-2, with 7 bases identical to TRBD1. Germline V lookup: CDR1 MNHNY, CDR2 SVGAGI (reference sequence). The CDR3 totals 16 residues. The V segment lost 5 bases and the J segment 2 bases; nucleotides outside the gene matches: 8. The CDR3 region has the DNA TGTGCCAGCAGTCTTCTCGGACAGGCAAACACCGGGGAGCTGTTTTTT. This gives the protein CASSLLGQANTGELFF.